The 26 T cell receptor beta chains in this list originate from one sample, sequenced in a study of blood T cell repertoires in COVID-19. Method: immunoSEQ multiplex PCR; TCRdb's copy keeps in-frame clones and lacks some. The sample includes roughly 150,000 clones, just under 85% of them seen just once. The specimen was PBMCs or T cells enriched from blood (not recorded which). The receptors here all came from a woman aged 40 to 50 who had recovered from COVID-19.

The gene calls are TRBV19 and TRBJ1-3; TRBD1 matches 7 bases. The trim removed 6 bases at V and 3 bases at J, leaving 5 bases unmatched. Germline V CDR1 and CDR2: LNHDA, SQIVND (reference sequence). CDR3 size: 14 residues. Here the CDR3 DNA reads TGTGCCAGTAGCCCCGGACAGGATGGAAACACCATATATTTT. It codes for CASSPGQDGNTIYF.

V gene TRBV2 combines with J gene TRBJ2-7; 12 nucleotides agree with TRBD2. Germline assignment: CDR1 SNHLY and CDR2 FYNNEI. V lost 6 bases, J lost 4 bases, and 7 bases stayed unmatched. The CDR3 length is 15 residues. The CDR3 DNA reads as TGTGCCAGCAGAGAACTAGCGGGGGGTTCTTACGAGCAGTACTTC. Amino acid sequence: CASRELAGGSYEQYF.

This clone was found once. The CDR3 protein is CASSPHPSRSSYEQYF. For the CDR3, the DNA is TGTGCCAGCAGCCCCCACCCGTCCCGGAGCTCCTACGAGCAGTACTTC. The chain employs TRBV9 and TRBJ2-7; D gene ambiguous. This CDR3 is built from 16 residues. Germline CDR1 reads SGDLS; CDR2 reads YYNGEE. V was pared by 4 bases and J by 0 bases, with 17 bases between.

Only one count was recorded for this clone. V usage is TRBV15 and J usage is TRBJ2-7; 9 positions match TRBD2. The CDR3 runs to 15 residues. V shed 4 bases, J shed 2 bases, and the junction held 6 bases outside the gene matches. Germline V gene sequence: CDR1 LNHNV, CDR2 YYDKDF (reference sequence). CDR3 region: CATSTGRGGAYEQYF. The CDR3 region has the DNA TGTGCCACCAGCACCGGACGCGGGGGGGCCTACGAGCAGTACTTC.

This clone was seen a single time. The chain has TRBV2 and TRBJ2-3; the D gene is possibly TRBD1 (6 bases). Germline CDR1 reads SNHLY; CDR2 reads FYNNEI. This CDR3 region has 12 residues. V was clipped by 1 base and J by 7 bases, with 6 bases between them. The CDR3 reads CASSEGDNTQYF. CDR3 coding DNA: TGTGCCAGCAGTGAAGGGGACAATACGCAGTATTTT.

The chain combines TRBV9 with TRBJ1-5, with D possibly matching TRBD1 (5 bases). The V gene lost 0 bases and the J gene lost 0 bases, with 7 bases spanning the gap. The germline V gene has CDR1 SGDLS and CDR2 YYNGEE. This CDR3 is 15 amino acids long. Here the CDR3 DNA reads TGTGCCAGCAGCGTAGACGGGGGTAGCAATCAGCCCCAGCATTTT. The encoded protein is CASSVDGGSNQPQHF.

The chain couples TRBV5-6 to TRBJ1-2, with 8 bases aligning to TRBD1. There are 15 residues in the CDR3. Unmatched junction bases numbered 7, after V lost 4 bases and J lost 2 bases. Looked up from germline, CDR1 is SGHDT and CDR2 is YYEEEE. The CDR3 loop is CASSAAGGRNYGYTF. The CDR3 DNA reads TGTGCCAGCAGCGCTGCAGGGGGCCGCAACTATGGCTACACCTTC.

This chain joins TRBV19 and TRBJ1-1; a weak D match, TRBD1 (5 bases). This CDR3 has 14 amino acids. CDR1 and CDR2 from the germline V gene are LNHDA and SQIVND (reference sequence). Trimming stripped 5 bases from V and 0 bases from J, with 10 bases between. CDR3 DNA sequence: TGTGCCAGTAGTGGGGGACTCCTGAACACTGAAGCTTTCTTT. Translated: CASSGGLLNTEAFF.

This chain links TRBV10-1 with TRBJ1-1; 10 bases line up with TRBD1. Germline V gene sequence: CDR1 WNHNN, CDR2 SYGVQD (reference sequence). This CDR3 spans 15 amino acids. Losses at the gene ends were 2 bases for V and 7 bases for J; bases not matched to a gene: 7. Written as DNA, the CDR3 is TGCGCCAGCAGTGAGAGCGGGACAGGGGCTGGTGAAGCTTTCTTT. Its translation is CASSESGTGAGEAFF.

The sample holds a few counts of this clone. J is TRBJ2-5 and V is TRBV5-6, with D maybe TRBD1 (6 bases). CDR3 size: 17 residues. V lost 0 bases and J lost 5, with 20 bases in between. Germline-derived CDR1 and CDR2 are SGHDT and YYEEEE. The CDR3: CASSLVLQGRAGETQYF. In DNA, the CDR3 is TGTGCCAGCAGCTTGGTTTTACAGGGTAGGGCAGGGGAGACCCAGTACTTC.

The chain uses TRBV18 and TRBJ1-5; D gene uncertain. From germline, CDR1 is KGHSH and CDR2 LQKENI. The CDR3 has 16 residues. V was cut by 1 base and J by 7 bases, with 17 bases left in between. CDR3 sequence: CASSPQVAEVSQPQHF. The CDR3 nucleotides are TGTGCCAGCTCACCACAAGTGGCCGAAGTATCCCAGCCCCAGCATTTT. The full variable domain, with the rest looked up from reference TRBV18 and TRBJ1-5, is NAGVMQNPRHLVRRRGQEARLRCSPMKGHSHVYWYRQLPEEGLKFMVYLQKENIIDESGMPKERFSAEFPKEGPSILRIQQVVRGDSAAYFCASSPQVAEVSQPQHFGDGTRLSIL.

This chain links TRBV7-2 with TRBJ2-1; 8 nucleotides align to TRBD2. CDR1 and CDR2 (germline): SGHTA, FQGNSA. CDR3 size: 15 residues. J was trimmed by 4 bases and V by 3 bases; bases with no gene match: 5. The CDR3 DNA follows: TGTGCCAGCAGCTTGAGGGCGGGGGGATACAATGAGCAGTTCTTC. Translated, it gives CASSLRAGGYNEQFF. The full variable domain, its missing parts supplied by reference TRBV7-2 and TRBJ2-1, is GAGVSQSPSNKVTEKGKDVELRCDPISGHTALYWYRQSLGQGLEFLIYFQGNSAPDKSGLPSDRFSAERTGGSVSTLTIQRTQQEDSAVYLCASSLRAGGYNEQFFGPGTRLTVL.

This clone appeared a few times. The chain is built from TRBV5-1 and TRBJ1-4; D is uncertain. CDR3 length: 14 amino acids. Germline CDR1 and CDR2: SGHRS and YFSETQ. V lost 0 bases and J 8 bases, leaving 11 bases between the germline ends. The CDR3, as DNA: TGCGCCAGCAGCTTGGCAGGTGAATGGGAAAAACTGTTTTTT. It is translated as CASSLAGEWEKLFF. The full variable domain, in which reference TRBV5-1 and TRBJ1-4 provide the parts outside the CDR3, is KAGVTQTPRYLIKTRGQQVTLSCSPISGHRSVSWYQQTPGQGLQFLFEYFSETQRNKGNFPGRFSGRQFSNSRSEMNVSTLELGDSALYLCASSLAGEWEKLFFGSGTQLSVL.

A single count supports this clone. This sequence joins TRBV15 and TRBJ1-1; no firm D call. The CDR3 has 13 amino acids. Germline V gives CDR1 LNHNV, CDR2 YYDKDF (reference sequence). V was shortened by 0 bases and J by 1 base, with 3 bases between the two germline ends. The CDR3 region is CATSRDWNTEAFF. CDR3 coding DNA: TGTGCCACCAGCAGAGACTGGAACACTGAAGCTTTCTTT.

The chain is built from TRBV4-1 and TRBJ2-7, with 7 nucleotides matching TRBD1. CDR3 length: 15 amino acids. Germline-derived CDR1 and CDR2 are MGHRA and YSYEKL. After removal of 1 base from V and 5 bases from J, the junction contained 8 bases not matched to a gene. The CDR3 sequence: CASSQAGQPGDEQYF. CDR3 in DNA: TGCGCCAGCAGCCAAGCGGGACAGCCAGGGGACGAGCAGTACTTC.

The CDR3 here is CASKQGAGNTIYF. DNA of the CDR3: TGTGCCAGCAAGCAGGGGGCAGGAAACACCATATATTTT. The V call is TRBV12-3 or TRBV12-4, the J call TRBJ1-3; 8 bases are shared with TRBD1. The CDR3 totals 13 residues. Trimming at V came to 7 bases and at J to 4 bases, leaving 3 bases not matched to a gene.

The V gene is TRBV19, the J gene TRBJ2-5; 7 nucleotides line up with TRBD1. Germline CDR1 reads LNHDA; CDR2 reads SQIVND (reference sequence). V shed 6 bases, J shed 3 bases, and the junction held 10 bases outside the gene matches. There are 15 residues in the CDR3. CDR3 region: CASSNPPGGEETQYF. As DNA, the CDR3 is TGTGCCAGTAGCAACCCTCCAGGGGGTGAAGAGACCCAGTACTTC. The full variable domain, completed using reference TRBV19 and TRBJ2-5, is DGGITQSPKYLFRKEGQNVTLSCEQNLNHDAMYWYRQDPGQGLRLIYYSQIVNDFQKGDIAEGYSVSREKKESFPLTVTSAQKNPTAFYLCASSNPPGGEETQYFGPGTRLLVL.

CDR3 region: CASSQTRNSPLHF. CDR3 sequence (DNA): TGTGCCAGCAGCCAAACTCGTAATTCACCCCTCCACTTT. The chain has TRBV14 and TRBJ1-6; D is unresolved. The germline V gene encodes CDR1 SGHDN and CDR2 FVKESK. Trimming removed 2 bases at V and 6 bases at J, with 5 bases between. There are 13 residues in the CDR3.

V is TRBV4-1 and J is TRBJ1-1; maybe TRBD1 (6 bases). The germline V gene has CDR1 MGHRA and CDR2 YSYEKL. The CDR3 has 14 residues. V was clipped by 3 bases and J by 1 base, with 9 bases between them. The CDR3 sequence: CASSQIQGNTEAFF. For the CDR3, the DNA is TGCGCCAGCAGCCAGATACAGGGGAACACTGAAGCTTTCTTT.

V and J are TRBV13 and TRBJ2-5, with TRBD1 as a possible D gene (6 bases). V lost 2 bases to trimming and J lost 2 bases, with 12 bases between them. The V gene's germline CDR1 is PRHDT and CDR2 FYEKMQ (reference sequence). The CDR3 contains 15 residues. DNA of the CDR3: TGTGCCAGCAGCTTAAGACAGGTGATACAAGAGACCCAGTACTTC. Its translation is CASSLRQVIQETQYF.

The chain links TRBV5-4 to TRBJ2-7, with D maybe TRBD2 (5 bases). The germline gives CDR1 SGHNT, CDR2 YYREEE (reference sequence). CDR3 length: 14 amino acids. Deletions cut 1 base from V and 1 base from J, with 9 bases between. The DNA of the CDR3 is TGTGCCAGCAGCTTGTTGGCGGGTTCCTACGAGCAGTACTTC. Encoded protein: CASSLLAGSYEQYF.

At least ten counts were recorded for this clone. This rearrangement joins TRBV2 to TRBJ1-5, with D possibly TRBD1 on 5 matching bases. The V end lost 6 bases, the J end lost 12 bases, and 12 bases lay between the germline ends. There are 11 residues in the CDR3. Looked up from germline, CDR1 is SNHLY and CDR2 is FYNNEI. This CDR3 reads CASRLQENQHF. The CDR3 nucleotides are TGTGCCAGCAGATTACAGGAGAACCAGCATTTT.

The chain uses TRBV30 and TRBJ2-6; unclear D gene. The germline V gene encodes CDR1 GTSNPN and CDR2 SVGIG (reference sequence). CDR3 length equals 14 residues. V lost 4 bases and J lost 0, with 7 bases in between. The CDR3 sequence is CAWTRSSGANVLTF. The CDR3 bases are TGTGCCTGGACACGGAGCTCTGGGGCCAACGTCCTGACTTTC.

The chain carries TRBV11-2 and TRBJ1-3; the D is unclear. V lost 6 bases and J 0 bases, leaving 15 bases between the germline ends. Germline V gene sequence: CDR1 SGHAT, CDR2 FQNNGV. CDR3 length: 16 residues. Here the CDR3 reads CASRGVGSLSGNTIYF. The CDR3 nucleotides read TGTGCCAGCAGGGGTGTTGGGAGTCTCTCTGGAAACACCATATATTTT.

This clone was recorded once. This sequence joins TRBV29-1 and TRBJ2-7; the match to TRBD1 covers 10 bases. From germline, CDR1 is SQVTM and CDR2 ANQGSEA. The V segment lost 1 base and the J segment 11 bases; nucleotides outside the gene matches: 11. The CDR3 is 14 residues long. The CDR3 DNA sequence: TGCAGCGTTGAAGTCGGGACAGGGGACCTTCGGAAGTACTTC. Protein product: CSVEVGTGDLRKYF.

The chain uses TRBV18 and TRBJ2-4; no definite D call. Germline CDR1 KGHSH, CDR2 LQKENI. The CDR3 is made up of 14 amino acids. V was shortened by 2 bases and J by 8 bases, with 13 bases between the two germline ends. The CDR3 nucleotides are TGTGCCAGCTCACCAAGTGACTTGGTAGACATTCAGTACTTC. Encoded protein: CASSPSDLVDIQYF.